This T cell receptor (beta chain) was identified in a study of blood T cell repertoires in COVID-19. Sequenced by immunoSEQ multiplex PCR; TCRdb stores in-frame clones only, minus some. The data contain over 200,000 clones, roughly 86% of them singletons. J was trimmed by 2 bases and V by 4 bases; bases with no gene match: 10. The germline V gene encodes CDR1 KGHSH and CDR2 LQKENI. This CDR3 spans 16 amino acids. Across 24 US areas, participants ranged in age from roughly 18 to 95 years. The TCR was taken from a woman aged 30 to 39 with acute COVID-19. J is TRBJ2-5 and V is TRBV18; 7 nucleotides match TRBD1. Sample: PBMCs or T cells enriched from blood (not recorded which). The CDR3 DNA is TGTGCCAGCTCACTCAACCCCGGGACAGAGCAAGAGACCCAGTACTTC. It translates to CASSLNPGTEQETQYF.